Presented here are 11 T cell receptor beta chains from one specimen sequenced in a study of cytomegalovirus exposure and HLA in healthy donors (dated by TCRdb to about 2017). Libraries were constructed by the immunoSEQ multiplex PCR assay. The multiplex PCR relied on a mix of 60 forward primers for TCR Vbeta segments and 13 reverse primers for TCR Jbeta segments. The clones in this table, taken by TCRdb from immuneACCESS, are in-frame only. Not every clone is retained; where verified, under half of the shortfall comes from an unresolved V gene, and the cause of the rest is unknown. Present in this sample are 85,000 to 130,000 clones, around 76% of which were seen just once. The top ten hold under 8% of the sample. The sample taken for sequencing was PBMCs. These receptors originate from a woman aged 45 to 65 in good health and CMV-seropositive.

The V call is TRBV28, the J call TRBJ1-2, with D unclear. In germline, CDR1 is MDHEN, CDR2 SYDVKM. Trimming stripped 6 bases from V and 2 bases from J, with 10 bases between. The length of the CDR3 is 13 residues. The CDR3 DNA follows: TGTGCCAGCAGCCCAACGCTAAACTATGGCTACACCTTC. Translated, it gives CASSPTLNYGYTF.

The chain recombines TRBV5-1 with TRBJ2-3; D gene unclear. Germline CDR1 SGHRS, CDR2 YFSETQ. With 0 bases removed from V and 5 bases from J, the gap between germline ends came to 13 bases. The CDR3 is 15 residues long. CDR3 sequence reads: CASSLGPGYGDTQYF. In DNA, the CDR3 is TGCGCCAGCAGCTTGGGACCGGGTTATGGAGATACGCAGTATTTT.

V gene TRBV30 combines with J gene TRBJ2-3; 12 bases are a match to TRBD2. The CDR3 runs to 16 residues. Trimming at V came to 2 bases and at J to 1 base, leaving 4 bases not matched to a gene. Germline V gene lookup returns CDR1 GTSNPN and CDR2 SVGIG (reference sequence). CDR3 loop: CAWSSRTSGGTDTQYF. DNA of the CDR3: TGTGCCTGGAGTTCCCGGACTAGCGGGGGCACAGATACGCAGTATTTT. Complete variable domain (other parts from reference TRBV30 and TRBJ2-3): SQTIHQWPATLVQPVGSPLSLECTVEGTSNPNLYWYRQAAGRGLQLLFYSVGIGQISSEVPQNLSASRPQDRQFILSSKKLLLSDSGFYLCAWSSRTSGGTDTQYFGPGTRLTVL.

V gene TRBV11-2 combines with J gene TRBJ1-1; the D gene is possibly TRBD1 (5 bases). V lost 1 base and J lost 7, with 10 bases in between. The CDR3 has 13 residues. Germline CDR1 is SGHAT and CDR2 is FQNNGV. DNA of the CDR3: TGTGCCAGCAGCTTAGGACAGTTAGATGAAGCTTTCTTT. Protein product: CASSLGQLDEAFF.

CDR3 sequence: CASSGLTALRYEQYF. The CDR3 coding sequence is TGTGCCAGCAGTGGGTTGACAGCACTACGATACGAGCAGTACTTC. This sequence joins TRBV6-1 and TRBJ2-7; D may be TRBD1 (5 bases). The CDR3 has 15 residues. V was clipped by 4 bases and J by 4 bases, with 17 bases between them. Looked up from germline, CDR1 is MNHNS and CDR2 is SASEGT.

V usage is TRBV7-9 and J usage is TRBJ1-1, with D maybe TRBD1 (5 bases). V lost 3 bases to trimming and J lost 7 bases, with 9 bases between them. This CDR3 spans 12 amino acids. The germline V gene has CDR1 SEHNR and CDR2 FQNEAQ (reference sequence). The CDR3 DNA sequence: TGTGCCAGCAGCTTGGGGCCCTTTGAAGCTTTCTTT. Protein sequence: CASSLGPFEAFF.

The J gene is TRBJ1-3, the V gene TRBV5-1, with a weak D call TRBD1 (5 bases). This CDR3 comprises 14 residues. The germline gives CDR1 SGHRS, CDR2 YFSETQ. Trimming left V 4 bases short and J 2 bases short, with 10 bases between. The CDR3 bases are TGCGCCAGCAGCCCCGGGGGAACTGGAAACACCATATATTTT. Protein: CASSPGGTGNTIYF.

This clone showed up just once. The chain has TRBV19 and TRBJ1-5, with 10 positions matching TRBD1. The V and J ends lost 6 bases and 6 bases, in that order; junction bases with no gene match: 8. The CDR3 loop spans 15 amino acids. Germline-derived CDR1 and CDR2 are LNHDA and SQIVND (reference sequence). In DNA form, the CDR3 reads TGTGCCAGTAGCCTCGGGACAGGGGCGGGTCAGCCCCAGCATTTT. This sequence encodes CASSLGTGAGQPQHF.

This sequence joins TRBV7-2 and TRBJ2-7, with 8 bases aligning to TRBD2. Germline V gene sequence: CDR1 SGHTA, CDR2 FQGNSA. This CDR3 has 15 residues. Trimming took 0 bases from V and 3 from J; bases not matched to a gene: 4. CDR3 sequence: CASSLAGTSVYEQYF. The CDR3 coding sequence is TGTGCCAGCAGCTTAGCCGGGACTAGTGTCTACGAGCAGTACTTC.

The table lists this clone with a count of one. This chain uses TRBV6-5 with TRBJ1-2; 7 positions match TRBD1. The CDR3 sequence is 15 residues long. The V gene end was trimmed by 6 bases and the J gene end by 3 bases; junction bases not matched to a gene: 10. Germline CDR1 reads MNHEY; CDR2 reads SVGAGI. The CDR3, as DNA: TGTGCCAGCAGGACCTTCATAACAGGGGACTATGGCTACACCTTC. The encoded protein is CASRTFITGDYGYTF.

V usage is TRBV5-5 and J usage is TRBJ2-5; 8 bases line up with TRBD1. The germline V gene encodes CDR1 SGHKS and CDR2 YYEKEE (reference sequence). J gave up 1 base and V 3 bases, and 5 bases lay outside the gene matches. CDR3 length: 15 residues. In nucleotides, the CDR3 is TGTGCCAGCAGCTCGACTGGGACAGGCCAAGAGACCCAGTACTTC. The encoded protein is CASSSTGTGQETQYF.